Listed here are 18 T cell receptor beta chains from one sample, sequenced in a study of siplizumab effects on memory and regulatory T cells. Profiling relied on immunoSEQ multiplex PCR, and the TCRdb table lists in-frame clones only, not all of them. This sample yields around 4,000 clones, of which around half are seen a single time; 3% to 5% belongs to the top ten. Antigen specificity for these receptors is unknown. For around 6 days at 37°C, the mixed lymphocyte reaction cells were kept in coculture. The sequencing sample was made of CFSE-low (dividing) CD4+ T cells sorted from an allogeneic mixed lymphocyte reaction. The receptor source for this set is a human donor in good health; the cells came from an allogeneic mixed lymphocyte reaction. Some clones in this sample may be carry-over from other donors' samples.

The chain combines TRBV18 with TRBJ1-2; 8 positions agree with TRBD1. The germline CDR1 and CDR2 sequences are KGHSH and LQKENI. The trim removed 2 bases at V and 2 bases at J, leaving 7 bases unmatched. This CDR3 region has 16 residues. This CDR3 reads CASSPMGQAENYGYTF. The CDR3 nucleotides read TGTGCCAGCTCACCAATGGGACAGGCGGAAAACTATGGCTACACCTTC.

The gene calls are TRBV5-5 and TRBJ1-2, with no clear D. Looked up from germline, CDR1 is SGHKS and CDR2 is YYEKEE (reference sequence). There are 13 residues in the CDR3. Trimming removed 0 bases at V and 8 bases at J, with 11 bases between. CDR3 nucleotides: TGTGCCAGCAGCTTGGTAGGGAGTCGGGGCTACACCTTC. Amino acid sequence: CASSLVGSRGYTF.

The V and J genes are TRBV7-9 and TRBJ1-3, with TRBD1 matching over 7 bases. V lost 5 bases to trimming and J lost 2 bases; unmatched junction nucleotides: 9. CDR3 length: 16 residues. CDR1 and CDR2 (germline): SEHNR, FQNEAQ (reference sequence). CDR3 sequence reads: CASSQGGGLAGNTIYF. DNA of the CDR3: TGTGCCAGCAGCCAGGGAGGGGGCCTTGCTGGAAACACCATATATTTT.

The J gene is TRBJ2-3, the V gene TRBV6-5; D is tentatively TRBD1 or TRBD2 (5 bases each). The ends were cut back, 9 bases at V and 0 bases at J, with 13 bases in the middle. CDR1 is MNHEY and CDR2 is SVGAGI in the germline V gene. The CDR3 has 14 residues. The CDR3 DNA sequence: TGTGCCAGTGCTCGGGACGTTAGCACAGATACGCAGTATTTT. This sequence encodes CASARDVSTDTQYF.

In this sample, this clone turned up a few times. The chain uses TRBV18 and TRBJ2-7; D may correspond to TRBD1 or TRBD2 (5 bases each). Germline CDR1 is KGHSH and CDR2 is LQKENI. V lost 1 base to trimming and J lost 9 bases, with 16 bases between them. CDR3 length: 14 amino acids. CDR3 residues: CASSPLEGGQRQYF. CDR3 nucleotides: TGTGCCAGCTCACCACTCGAGGGCGGACAACGGCAGTACTTC.

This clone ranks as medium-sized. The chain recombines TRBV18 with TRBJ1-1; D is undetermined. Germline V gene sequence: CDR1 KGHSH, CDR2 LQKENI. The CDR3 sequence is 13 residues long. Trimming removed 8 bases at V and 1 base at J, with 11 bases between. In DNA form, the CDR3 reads TGTGCCAGCACGTTCCGGGGGAACACTGAAGCTTTCTTT. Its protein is CASTFRGNTEAFF.

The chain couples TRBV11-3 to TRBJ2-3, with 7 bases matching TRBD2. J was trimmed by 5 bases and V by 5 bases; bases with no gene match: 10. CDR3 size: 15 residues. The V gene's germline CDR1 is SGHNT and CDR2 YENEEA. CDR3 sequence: CASSLYSGGEDTQYF. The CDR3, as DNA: TGTGCCAGCAGCCTTTATTCGGGGGGAGAAGATACGCAGTATTTT.

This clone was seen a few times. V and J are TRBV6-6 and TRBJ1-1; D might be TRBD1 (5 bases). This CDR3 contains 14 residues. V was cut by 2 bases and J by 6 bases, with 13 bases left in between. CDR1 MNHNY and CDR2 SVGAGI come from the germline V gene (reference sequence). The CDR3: CASSYQVRDPEAFF. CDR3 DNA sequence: TGTGCCAGCAGTTACCAGGTCAGGGACCCTGAAGCTTTCTTT.

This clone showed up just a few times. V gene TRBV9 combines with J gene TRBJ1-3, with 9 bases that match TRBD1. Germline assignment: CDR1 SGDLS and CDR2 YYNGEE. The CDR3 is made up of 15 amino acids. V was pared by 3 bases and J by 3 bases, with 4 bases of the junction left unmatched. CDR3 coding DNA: TGTGCCAGCAGCGGAGGGACAGGGCTTGGAAACACCATATATTTT. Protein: CASSGGTGLGNTIYF.

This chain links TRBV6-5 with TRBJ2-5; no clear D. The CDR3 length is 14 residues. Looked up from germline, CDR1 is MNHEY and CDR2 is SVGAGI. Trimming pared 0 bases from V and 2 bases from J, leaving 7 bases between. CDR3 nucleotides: TGTGCCAGCAGTTACTCGGGATCGCAAGAGACCCAGTACTTC. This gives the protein CASSYSGSQETQYF.

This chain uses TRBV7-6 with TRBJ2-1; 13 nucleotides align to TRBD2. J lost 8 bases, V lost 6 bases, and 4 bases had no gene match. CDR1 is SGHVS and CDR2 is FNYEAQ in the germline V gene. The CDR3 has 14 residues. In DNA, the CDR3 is TGTGCCAGCAGGCGGACTAGCGGGAGTGATGAGCAGTTCTTC. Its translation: CASRRTSGSDEQFF.

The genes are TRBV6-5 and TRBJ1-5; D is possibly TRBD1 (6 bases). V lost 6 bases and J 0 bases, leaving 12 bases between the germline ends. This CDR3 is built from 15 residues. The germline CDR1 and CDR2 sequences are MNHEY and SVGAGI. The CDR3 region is CASRRGGLSNQPQHF. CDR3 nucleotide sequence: TGTGCCAGCAGGAGAGGGGGGCTTAGCAATCAGCCCCAGCATTTT.

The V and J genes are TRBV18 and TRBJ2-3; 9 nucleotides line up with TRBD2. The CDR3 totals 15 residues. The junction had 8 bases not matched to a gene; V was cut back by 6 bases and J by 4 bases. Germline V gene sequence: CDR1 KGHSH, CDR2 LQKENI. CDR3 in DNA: TGTGCCAGCTCCCAACTAGCGGGTGGTCCAGATACGCAGTATTTT. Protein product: CASSQLAGGPDTQYF.

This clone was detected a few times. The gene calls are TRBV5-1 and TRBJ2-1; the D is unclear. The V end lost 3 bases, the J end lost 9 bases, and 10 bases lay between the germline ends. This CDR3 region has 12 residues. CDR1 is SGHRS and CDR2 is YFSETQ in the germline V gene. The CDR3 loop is CASSSLTSEQFF. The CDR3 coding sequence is TGCGCCAGCAGCTCCTTGACGTCTGAGCAGTTCTTC.

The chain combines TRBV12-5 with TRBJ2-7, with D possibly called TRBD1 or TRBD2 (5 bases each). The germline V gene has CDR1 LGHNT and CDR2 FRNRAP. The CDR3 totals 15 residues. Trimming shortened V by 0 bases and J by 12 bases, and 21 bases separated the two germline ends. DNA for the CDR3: TGTGCTAGTGGTTTGGTAGGGACCGACAGTCTCAGCAGGTACTTC. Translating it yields CASGLVGTDSLSRYF. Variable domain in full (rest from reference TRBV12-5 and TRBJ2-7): DARVTQTPRHKVTEMGQEVTMRCQPILGHNTVFWYRQTMMQGLELLAYFRNRAPLDDSGMPKDRFSAEMPDATLATLKIQPSEPRDSAVYFCASGLVGTDSLSRYFGPGTRLTVT.

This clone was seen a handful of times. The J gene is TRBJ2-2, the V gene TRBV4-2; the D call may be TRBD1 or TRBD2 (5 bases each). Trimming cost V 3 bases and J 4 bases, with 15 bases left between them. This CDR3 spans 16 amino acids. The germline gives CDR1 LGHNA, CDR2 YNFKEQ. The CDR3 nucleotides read TGTGCCAGCAGCCAGTTTAGTGGGGCGGGCACCGGGGAGCTGTTTTTT. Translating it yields CASSQFSGAGTGELFF.

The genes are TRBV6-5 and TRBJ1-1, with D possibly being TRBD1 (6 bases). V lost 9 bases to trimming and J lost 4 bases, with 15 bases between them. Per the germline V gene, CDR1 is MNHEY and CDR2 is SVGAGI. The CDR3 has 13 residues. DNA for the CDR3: TGTGCCAGTGGGGGGCGCGCCGGCACTGAAGCTTTCTTT. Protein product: CASGGRAGTEAFF.

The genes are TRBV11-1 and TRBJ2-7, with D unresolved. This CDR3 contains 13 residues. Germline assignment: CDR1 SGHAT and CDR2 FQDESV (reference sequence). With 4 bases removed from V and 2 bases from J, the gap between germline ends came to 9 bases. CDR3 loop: CASSSTKAYEQYF. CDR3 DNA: TGTGCCAGCAGCTCTACCAAAGCCTACGAGCAGTACTTC.